This TCR beta chain was documented in a study of T cell responses to AZD1222 COVID-19 vaccine. As for the study in general: Pooled in the analysis were second doses at about 4 or about 12 weeks.

Study conclusions and caveats: Within unmutated variant regions lay the reported targets of nearly half of spike-specific TCRs. Baseline serostatus was positive in only 5 to 7 AZD1222 recipients.

In this sample, this clone turned up once. Its target is unknown. The protocol was immunoSEQ multiplex PCR, while the TCRdb copy is restricted to in-frame clones and leaves out a portion. The sample carries roughly 100,000 clones, 80% to 90% recorded once. From germline, CDR1 is MNHEY and CDR2 SVGAGI. V shed 4 bases, J shed 4 bases, and the junction held 9 bases outside the gene matches. CDR3 length: 15 amino acids. The chain carries TRBV6-5 and TRBJ1-2, with 7 bases lining up with TRBD1. This sequence was found in an adult in good health. Material: peripheral blood, obtained on day 0 of AZD1222 vaccination. As DNA, the CDR3 is TGTGCCAGCAGTTTACTACAGGGGAGCAGCTATGGCTACACCTTC. It specifies CASSLLQGSSYGYTF.